This entry describes one T cell receptor beta chain. It lacks a known antigen. Per-base qualities were not stored, and no clone one base away is much larger. The data derive from a study of cytomegalovirus exposure and HLA in healthy donors (dated by TCRdb to about 2017). Regarding the research as a whole: An earlier analysis of about 560 of the donors reported under 300 Gb of sequence data and 100 million to 120 million unique TCR beta sequences obtained from approximately 180 million T cells. An early release that covered 500 to 800 HLA-typed donors contained approximately 320 gigabases of sequencing data and around 80 million unique TCR sequences. The genetic ancestry cluster associated with self-reported Caucasian donors included 65% to 90% of the 398 genotyped donors. The study was designed to test whether signatures of past pathogen exposure could be identified by cataloging public T cell receptors. The study profiled the T cell repertoires of 500 to 800 subjects by immunosequencing and related them to cytomegalovirus serostatus. In addition to the first cohort of roughly 670 subjects, a separate validation cohort of approximately 120 different subjects was used. To predict cytomegalovirus infection status, the study combined high-throughput TCR immunosequencing, statistical association of individual TCRs with disease status, and machine learning. In a later analysis, previously published TCR beta repertoires from several hundred donors were re-analyzed and high-resolution HLA genotyping was added so that TCR occurrence patterns could be studied. Rather than using new phenotypic data, the later analysis identified candidate immune exposures from TCR beta sequences and from how often those sequences occurred across donors. An earlier analysis of 450 to 750 of the donors used high-throughput TCR beta sequencing to judge whether each TCR beta V gene segment behaved as functional or pseudogenic. Donor age, sex, ethnicity and CMV serostatus were compiled together with the repertoire data. A later genetic analysis used genome-wide SNP genotypes for about 65% of the 666 donors, treating that subset as a discovery cohort. Every discovery cohort repertoire had been produced on one sequencing platform. HLA typing included class I and class II loci at four-digit resolution. The number of typed donors differed by locus: about 620-640 for A, B, C, DRB1 and DQB1; approximately 530 for DQA1; over 600 for DPA1; and around 450 for DPB1. Four to six DR-DQ haplotypes were handled as single units for association and clustering because linkage in the cohort was strong. Among 398 genotyped donors of the cohort, an average of roughly 230,000 unique TCR beta nucleotide sequences was sequenced per donor, of which 15% to 20% were non-productive.

The library was obtained by the immunoSEQ multiplex PCR assay. For the multiplex PCR, a mixture combining 60 forward primers for TCR Vbeta segments and 13 reverse primers for TCR Jbeta segments was used. The CDR3 region of rearranged TCR beta genes was amplified from genomic DNA with a multiplex PCR assay. On the Illumina HiSeq System, the amplified TCR beta libraries were sequenced as 87-base-pair reads. The study's own analysis went as follows. Across the 670 or so repertoires, a later analysis counted 80 million or so unique TCR beta chains, some 11 million of which were shared by at least two donors. To remove PCR and sequencing errors, raw reads were error-corrected and collapsed into unique sequences using a nearest-neighbor algorithm that merged closely related sequences. CDR3 sequences were aligned to IMGT reference sequences to assign V, D and J gene segments. For a sequence to be retained, a match of at least six nucleotides was required to both a V gene segment and a J gene segment. A rearrangement counted as productive if the CDR3 had no stop codons and remained in frame with V and J, and every other rearrangement counted as non-productive. CDR3 was defined by IMGT convention, running from the second conserved V-encoded cysteine to the conserved J-encoded phenylalanine. The earlier analysis of some 540 of the donors excluded any sequence lacking an unambiguous match to a single V gene segment. An earlier analysis of fewer than 750 of the donors classified V segments as functional when productive rearrangements were above 56.7% and as segregating when the standard deviation between donors was above 5%. A statistical classification framework was built to diagnose cytomegalovirus status from the catalog of TCR beta chain sequences. V and J gene assignment, in a later analysis, came from comparing TCR nucleotide sequences with IMGT/GENE-DB human TR gene sequences. The TCRdist pipeline was used in a later analysis to assign CDR3 sequences and most-parsimonious VDJ recombination scenarios. In a later analysis, every TCR beta chain was defined by the combination of its CDR3 amino acid sequence and its V-gene family, and reads without a unique V-gene family were dropped. As a way to deal with suspected cross-contamination and a sequencing artifact, a later analysis dropped roughly 620 nucleotide sequences that were highly shared and had low generation probability. In a later analysis, a clonal expansion index was calculated for each public chain from normalized within-repertoire ranks of inferred template counts. A later analysis computed generation probabilities with a VDJ recombination model fitted to out-of-frame rearrangements, and checked the results against IGoR. In a later analysis, hypergeometric tests were used to score TCR-TCR, TCR-HLA and TCR-CMV co-occurrence, with a repertoire-size bias correction applied to TCR pairs. To estimate false discovery rates, a later analysis permuted the HLA or CMV assignments 20 times. In a later analysis, co-occurring TCRs were grouped using DBSCAN, and TCRdist sequence similarity was added for clustering within HLA-allele-positive subsets. Repertoires with fewer than 30,000 or more than 120,000 public chains were left out of co-occurrence clustering, as were a handful of repertoires with anomalous nucleotide sharing. The source is immuneACCESS, and TCRdb retained only in-frame sequences with V and J called. Part of the clones is not carried over; for the studies checked, unresolved V genes explain less than half of this, and the remainder is unexplained. That table furnishes V, J and clone size, whereas the DNA furnished D and trimming. The sample table holds 98,000 or so clones, of which 76% were seen once. Together, the top ten hold 2% of the sample.

Spanning cysteine to phenylalanine, the CDR3 consists of 13 amino acids. Kept here is only the CDR3 DNA, which spans 39 bases and is read in frame from base 1. V loses 2 bases of germline sequence and J loses 7 bases, and the interval between the two ends is 9 bases. Reading the germline V gene gives CDR1 SGHTA and CDR2 FQGNSA. The study at large found these results: The authors suggested that the approach could potentially be extended to other disease states and immunological phenotypes. A further reported finding was that TCR beta sequences accurately predicted the HLA-A and HLA-B alleles for most subjects in the first cohort. When HLA alleles, especially DR and DQ, strongly co-occurred, attributing TCR associations to individual alleles was difficult. Correlated functional status among segregating V segments might reflect linkage disequilibrium, but an unknown experimental factor could not be ruled out. Most TCR sequences were observed very rarely across donors, whereas some public TCRs were present in many individuals. In a later analysis, the rate of TCR association differed among HLA loci, with DRB1 alleles having the most associated TCRs and HLA-C alleles having the fewest. Specific HLA alleles were associated with 16,951 TCR beta sequences at a false discovery rate of 0.05 in a later analysis. Compared with the approximately 600-donor mean, donors in an Asian-associated ancestry cluster had fewer N-insertions in productive TCRs, according to a later genetic analysis. In a later genetic analysis, a missense DCLRE1C variant was associated with V-gene and J-gene trimming of TCR beta chains, and the association was replicated in an independent cohort. The classifier was reported to diagnose cytomegalovirus status with high specificity and sensitivity in both the original cohort and the validation cohort. In vitro tests confirmed that a few of the cytomegalovirus-associated TCR beta chains recognize cytomegalovirus antigens. Several of the top co-occurrence clusters appeared to be linked to parvovirus B19, influenza, CMV and Epstein-Barr virus, according to a later analysis. Because counts were too low, 15 to 20 rarely observed V segments, including chromosome 9 orphons, were left out of the earlier analysis of 587 of the donors. According to a later analysis, most CMV-associated TCR beta chains appeared to be HLA-restricted, and the HLA associations seemed to be driven largely by CMV exposure. Because the 87-base-pair reads could not distinguish some IMGT-functional V segments, including TRBV6-2 and TRBV6-3, those segments were excluded. This cohort had only TCR beta chains sequenced, and the lack of alpha or paired-chain data limited which features could be detected. In a later analysis, HLA-associated TCR beta chains were found to be more clonally expanded and to have lower generation probabilities than equally common non-associated chains. A group of highly shared sequence variants was considered likely to be a technical artifact of the sequencing pipeline. In an earlier analysis of around 500 of the donors, most TCR beta V segments appeared in productive rearrangements about 87% or about 30% of the time, broadly matching IMGT annotations. CMV serostatus was the only immune exposure information available for the cohort. Because HLA typing was unavailable for some donors at each locus, only the typed subset was used in association tests. The presence/absence analyses assumed that sequencing depth was roughly uniform across donors, and that assumption may not be true. The study gave a list of 150 to 200 TCR beta chains associated with cytomegalovirus.

The cohort comprised some 680 healthy bone marrow donors. Cohort members were all nominally healthy when sampled, although unrecorded immune exposures were likely present. The donor tested CMV seronegative, placing the donor among the 352 seronegative members of the cohort. A peripheral blood sample was collected from each donor, and TCR beta sequencing was performed on peripheral blood mononuclear cells. Genomic DNA extraction from the blood cell samples was performed with the Qiagen DNeasy Blood Extraction Kit. This receptor was obtained from a man between 35 and 55 years old in good health and CMV-seronegative. The chain joins TRBV7-2 to TRBJ1-5; TRBD1 is possibly the D segment (5 matching bases). The sequenced material came from PBMCs. The CDR3 has the sequence CASSLRGNQPQHF. The DNA reads as follows: TGTGCCAGCAGCTTACGGGGGAACCAGCCCCAGCATTTT.